A single sample gave rise to the 24 T cell receptor beta chains below, sequenced in a study of identical twins. TCRdb used MiXCR to reprocess the 5' RACE reads, holding one entry per CDR3 protein. The data contain around 670,000 distinct CDR3 sequences, approximately 6.1% of them singletons. Material: naive T cells sorted from blood. These receptors all stem from a young man in good health.

This clonotype was observed at least ten times. The chain carries TRBV11-2 and TRBJ2-3, with TRBD2 matching 8 bases. The CDR3 extends over 14 amino acids. The ends lost 4 bases at V and 6 bases at J; junction bases unmatched: 6. CDR1 and CDR2 from the germline V gene are SGHAT and FQNNGV. CDR3 nucleotides: TGTGCCAGCAGCTCTTTAGCGGGAATCGATACGCAGTATTTT. It translates to CASSSLAGIDTQYF. The full variable domain, with the rest looked up from reference TRBV11-2 and TRBJ2-3, is EAGVAQSPRYKIIEKRQSVAFWCNPISGHATLYWYQQILGQGPKLLIQFQNNGVVDDSQLPKDRFSAERLKGVDSTLKIQPAKLEDSAVYLCASSSLAGIDTQYFGPGTRLTVL.

This clonotype was picked up many times. The genes are TRBV12-3 or TRBV12-4 and TRBJ2-1, with D possibly TRBD1 on 6 matching bases. V was clipped by 6 bases and J by 10 bases, with 16 bases between them. The CDR3 is made up of 13 amino acids. CDR3 loop: CASRGGRGLEQFF. Written as DNA, the CDR3 is TGTGCCAGCAGAGGGGGTCGGGGATTAGAGCAGTTCTTC.

The chain has TRBV9 and TRBJ1-2; tentatively, D is TRBD1 (5 bases). Trimming removed 0 bases from V and 4 bases from J, with 10 bases in between. CDR1 SGDLS and CDR2 YYNGEE come from the germline V gene. This CDR3 comprises 14 residues. The DNA for the CDR3 is TGTGCCAGCAGCGTAGATCAGGGCCCCTATGGCTACACCTTC. Translated: CASSVDQGPYGYTF.

This clonotype has at least ten counts. The chain employs TRBV7-9 and TRBJ2-2, with D unresolved. V was cut by 10 bases and J by 4 bases, with 7 bases left in between. The germline CDR1 and CDR2 sequences are SEHNR and FQNEAQ (reference sequence). This CDR3 contains 11 residues. CDR3 residues: CATSTTGELFF. CDR3 DNA: TGTGCCACCTCGACCACCGGGGAGCTGTTTTTT. The complete variable domain, with remaining parts taken from reference TRBV7-9 and TRBJ2-2, reads DTGVSQNPRHKITKRGQNVTFRCDPISEHNRLYWYRQTLGQGPEFLTYFQNEAQLEKSRLLSDRFSAERPKGSFSTLEIQRTEQGDSAMYLCATSTTGELFFGEGSRLTVL.

This clonotype was observed many times. The chain combines TRBV9 with TRBJ2-3; no clear D. CDR1 is SGDLS, CDR2 YYNGEE, per germline. V was cut by 0 bases and J by 5 bases, with 4 bases left in between. The CDR3 loop spans 12 amino acids. DNA for the CDR3: TGTGCCAGCAGCGTAGTCGGAGATACGCAGTATTTT. The encoded protein is CASSVVGDTQYF.

Many counts were recorded for this clonotype. V usage is TRBV6-2 or TRBV6-3 and J usage is TRBJ2-7; TRBD2 matches 8 bases. This CDR3 is built from 16 residues. Germline V lookup: CDR1 MNHEY, CDR2 SVGEGT. V shed 5 bases, J shed 2 bases, and the junction held 11 bases outside the gene matches. For the CDR3, the DNA is TGTGCCAGCAGTGCCACGACAGCGGGAGTGCCCTACGAGCAGTACTTC. Its translation: CASSATTAGVPYEQYF.

This clonotype was recorded at least ten times. This sequence joins TRBV9 and TRBJ2-1; 9 bases are a match to TRBD1. Trimming cost V 4 bases and J 3 bases; bases outside gene matches: 8. The V gene's germline CDR1 is SGDLS and CDR2 YYNGEE. The length of the CDR3 is 16 residues. CDR3 sequence: CASSPGTGKVYNEQFF. CDR3 sequence (DNA): TGTGCCAGCAGCCCCGGGACAGGGAAGGTCTACAATGAGCAGTTCTTC.

The chain carries TRBV18 and TRBJ2-3; no firm D call. Trimming removed 3 bases at V and 2 bases at J, with 9 bases between. CDR1 and CDR2 from the germline V gene are KGHSH and LQKENI. The CDR3 consists of 14 residues. CDR3: CASSPLWNTDTQYF. In nucleotides, the CDR3 is TGTGCCAGCTCACCCCTCTGGAACACAGATACGCAGTATTTT.

This chain connects TRBV18 to TRBJ2-7; D not resolved. The V and J ends lost 2 bases and 1 base respectively, with 12 bases between them. The CDR3 length is 15 residues. Per germline, CDR1 KGHSH and CDR2 LQKENI. The CDR3, as DNA: TGTGCCAGCTCACCATTTACCCTGGGTTCCTACGAGCAGTACTTC. It specifies CASSPFTLGSYEQYF.

This sequence joins TRBV11-2 and TRBJ2-1; a possible D gene is TRBD2 (7 bases). V was trimmed by 3 bases and J by 7 bases, leaving 19 bases between them. CDR1 is SGHAT and CDR2 is FQNNGV in the germline V gene. The CDR3 length is 16 residues. The CDR3 coding sequence is TGTGCCAGCAGCTTGATATTAGGGGGAGGGCCTAATGAGCAGTTCTTC. It specifies CASSLILGGGPNEQFF.

V is TRBV5-1 and J is TRBJ1-2, with D tentatively TRBD1 (6 bases). The CDR3 spans 18 residues. The germline V gene encodes CDR1 SGHRS and CDR2 YFSETQ. The ends were cut back, 2 bases at V and 6 bases at J, with 26 bases in the middle. CDR3 amino acids: CASSFSVSGTGKADGYTF. The CDR3 region has the DNA TGCGCCAGCAGCTTTTCCGTTTCTGGTACAGGGAAGGCTGATGGCTACACCTTC.

This clonotype has ten or more counts. This chain links TRBV11-2 with TRBJ2-7; the match to TRBD2 covers 10 bases. CDR1 is SGHAT and CDR2 is FQNNGV in the germline V gene. V shed 3 bases and J 4 bases; nucleotides not matched to a gene: 9. The CDR3 is 16 residues long. CDR3 bases: TGTGCCAGCAGCTTCAGGGGTGGACTAGCGGATTACGAGCAGTACTTC. Protein: CASSFRGGLADYEQYF.

This clonotype was counted at least ten times. This chain joins TRBV7-2 and TRBJ1-6; a weak D match, TRBD1 (5 bases). CDR1 and CDR2 from the germline V gene are SGHTA and FQGNSA. The ends were cut back, 6 bases at V and 7 bases at J, with 13 bases in the middle. This CDR3 comprises 14 residues. CDR3 amino acids: CASRQDGGNSPLHF. For the CDR3, the DNA is TGTGCCAGCAGACAGGACGGTGGGAATTCACCCCTCCACTTT.

This clonotype appeared many times. The chain employs TRBV10-3 and TRBJ2-5, with a weak D call TRBD1 (6 bases). The CDR3 contains 16 residues. Germline V gene sequence: CDR1 ENHRY, CDR2 SYGVKD. Trimming cost V 2 bases and J 5 bases, with 18 bases left between them. CDR3 sequence (DNA): TGTGCCATCAGTGAGCTCGGTGGCGAGGGGGAGGAGACCCAGTACTTC. Translated, it gives CAISELGGEGEETQYF.

This clonotype has a count of ten or more. The chain employs TRBV20-1 and TRBJ2-1; D not resolved. Trimming left V 1 base short and J 1 base short, with 11 bases between. The CDR3 is 15 residues long. Per the germline V gene, CDR1 is DFQATT and CDR2 is SNEGSKA (reference sequence). The CDR3 sequence: CSARARAGSYNEQFF. CDR3 nucleotide sequence: TGCAGTGCTAGAGCCCGAGCTGGATCCTACAATGAGCAGTTCTTC.

The chain is built from TRBV20-1 and TRBJ2-7, with TRBD2 identical over 8 bases. After removal of 1 base from V and 3 bases from J, the junction contained 8 bases not matched to a gene. The CDR3 is 15 amino acids. CDR1 is DFQATT and CDR2 is SNEGSKA in the germline V gene (reference sequence). The CDR3 loop is CSARGVAGKNYEQYF. The CDR3 coding sequence is TGCAGTGCTAGAGGGGTAGCGGGAAAGAACTACGAGCAGTACTTC.

The CDR3 reads CSAHSGRVISYEQYF. For the CDR3, the DNA is TGCAGTGCTCATAGCGGGAGGGTGATCTCCTACGAGCAGTACTTC. The rearrangement joins TRBV20-1 to TRBJ2-7; 11 positions match TRBD2. This CDR3 region has 15 residues. CDR1 and CDR2 from the germline V gene are DFQATT and SNEGSKA (reference sequence). After removal of 5 bases from V and 0 bases from J, the junction contained 6 bases not matched to a gene.

This clonotype was observed a handful of times. V and J are TRBV28 and TRBJ1-5, with D possibly TRBD1 on 6 matching bases. The germline gives CDR1 MDHEN, CDR2 SYDVKM. V lost 2 bases, J lost 4 bases, and 15 bases lay in between. The CDR3 sequence is 16 residues long. The CDR3 loop is CASSLHAGQGNQPQHF. DNA of the CDR3: TGTGCCAGCAGTTTACACGCGGGACAAGGGAATCAGCCCCAGCATTTT. Based on the CDR3 plus reference TRBV28 and TRBJ1-5, the full variable domain is DVKVTQSSRYLVKRTGEKVFLECVQDMDHENMFWYRQDPGLGLRLIYFSYDVKMKEKGDIPEGYSVSREKKERFSLILESASTNQTSMYLCASSLHAGQGNQPQHFGDGTRLSIL.

The table lists this clonotype with many counts. J is TRBJ2-7 and V is TRBV20-1; 7 nucleotides line up with TRBD1. Germline CDR1 is DFQATT and CDR2 is SNEGSKA (reference sequence). V was pared by 4 bases and J by 6 bases, with 6 bases of the junction left unmatched. The CDR3 extends over 12 amino acids. The CDR3 sequence: CSATRQGAEQYF. CDR3 DNA sequence: TGCAGTGCTACAAGACAGGGCGCCGAGCAGTACTTC.

At least ten counts were recorded for this clonotype. This chain connects TRBV12-3 or TRBV12-4 to TRBJ2-1; D remains ambiguous. V was clipped by 3 bases and J by 2 bases, with 5 bases between them. CDR3 length: 13 residues. The CDR3 protein is CASSLQTYNEQFF. Written as DNA, the CDR3 is TGTGCCAGCAGTTTGCAGACCTACAATGAGCAGTTCTTC.

This clonotype was counted a few times. V gene TRBV29-1 combines with J gene TRBJ2-7; D is tentatively TRBD1 or TRBD2 (5 bases each). Trimming pared 6 bases from V and 2 bases from J, leaving 17 bases between. The germline V gene has CDR1 SQVTM and CDR2 ANQGSEA. CDR3 length: 14 amino acids. DNA for the CDR3: TGCAGCGTAGAGGGACCGGGGCGCCCCTACGAGCAGTACTTC. Its translation: CSVEGPGRPYEQYF.

This clonotype was seen many times. The chain has TRBV20-1 and TRBJ2-1; a possible D gene is TRBD1 (6 bases). Germline CDR1 and CDR2: DFQATT and SNEGSKA (reference sequence). V was shortened by 5 bases and J by 4 bases, with 27 bases between the two germline ends. This CDR3 contains 18 residues. In DNA, the CDR3 is TGCAGTGCTTCCAGGACAGTTATCAATACCCTTTTATACAATGAGCAGTTCTTC. It translates to CSASRTVINTLLYNEQFF.

This clonotype was detected a few times. CDR3 nucleotides: TGTGCCAGCAGATCTGAACCGGGTTTACAAGAGACCCAGTACTTC. Its protein product is CASRSEPGLQETQYF. The rearrangement links TRBV7-9 to TRBJ2-5; D is ambiguous. Germline CDR1 SEHNR, CDR2 FQNEAQ (reference sequence). The V and J ends lost 6 bases and 2 bases respectively, with 16 bases between them. CDR3 length: 15 amino acids.

This clonotype was counted at least ten times. The CDR3 loop is CAIGGVGNYGYTF. The CDR3 region has the DNA TGTGCCATAGGAGGGGTCGGTAACTATGGCTACACCTTC. The chain recombines TRBV10-3 with TRBJ1-2; possible D gene TRBD1, 5 bases. The CDR3 covers 13 residues. V was trimmed by 9 bases and J by 1 base, leaving 12 bases between them. Germline V gene data show CDR1 as ENHRY and CDR2 as SYGVKD.